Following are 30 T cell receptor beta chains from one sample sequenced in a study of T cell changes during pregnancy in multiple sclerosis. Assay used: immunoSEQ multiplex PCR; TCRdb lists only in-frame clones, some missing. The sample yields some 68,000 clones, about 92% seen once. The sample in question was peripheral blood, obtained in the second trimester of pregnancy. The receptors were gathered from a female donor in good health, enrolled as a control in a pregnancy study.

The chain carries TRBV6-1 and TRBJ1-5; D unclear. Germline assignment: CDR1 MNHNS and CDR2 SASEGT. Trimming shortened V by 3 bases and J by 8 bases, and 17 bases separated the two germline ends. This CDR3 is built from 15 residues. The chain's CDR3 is CASSEQTGEGKPQHF. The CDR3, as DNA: TGTGCCAGCAGTGAGCAAACGGGAGAAGGAAAGCCCCAGCATTTT.

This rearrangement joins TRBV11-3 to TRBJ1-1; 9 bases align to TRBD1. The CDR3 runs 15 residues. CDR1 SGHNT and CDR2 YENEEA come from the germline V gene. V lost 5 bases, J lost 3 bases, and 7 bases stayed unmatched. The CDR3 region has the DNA TGTGCCAGCAGCGCCCGGACAGGGGATCACACTGAAGCTTTCTTT. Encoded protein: CASSARTGDHTEAFF.

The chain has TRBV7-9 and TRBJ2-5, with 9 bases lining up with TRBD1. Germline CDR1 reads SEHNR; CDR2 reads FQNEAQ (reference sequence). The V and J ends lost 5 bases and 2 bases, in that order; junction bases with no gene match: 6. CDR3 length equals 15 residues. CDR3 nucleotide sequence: TGTGCCAGCAGCCACACAGGGGGCGGGCAAGAGACCCAGTACTTC. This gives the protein CASSHTGGGQETQYF.

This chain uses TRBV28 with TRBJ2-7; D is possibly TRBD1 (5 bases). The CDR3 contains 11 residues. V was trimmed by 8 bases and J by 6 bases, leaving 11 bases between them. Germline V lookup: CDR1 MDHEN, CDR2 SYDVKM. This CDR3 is CASSRQGEQYF. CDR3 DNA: TGTGCCAGCTCGCGTCAGGGCGAGCAGTACTTC.

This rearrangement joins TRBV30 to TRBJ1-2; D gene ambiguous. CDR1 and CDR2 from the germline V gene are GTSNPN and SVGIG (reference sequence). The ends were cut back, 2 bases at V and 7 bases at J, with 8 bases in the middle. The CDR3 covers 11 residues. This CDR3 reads CAWSLSGGYTF. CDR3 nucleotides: TGTGCCTGGAGTTTGTCGGGTGGCTACACCTTC.

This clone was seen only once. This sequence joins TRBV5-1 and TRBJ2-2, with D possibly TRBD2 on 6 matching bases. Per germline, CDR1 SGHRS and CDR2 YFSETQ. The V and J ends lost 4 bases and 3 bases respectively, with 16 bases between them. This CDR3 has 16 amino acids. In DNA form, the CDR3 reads TGCGCCAGCAGCGCGCGACTAGATCAGGACACCGGGGAGCTGTTTTTT. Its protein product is CASSARLDQDTGELFF.

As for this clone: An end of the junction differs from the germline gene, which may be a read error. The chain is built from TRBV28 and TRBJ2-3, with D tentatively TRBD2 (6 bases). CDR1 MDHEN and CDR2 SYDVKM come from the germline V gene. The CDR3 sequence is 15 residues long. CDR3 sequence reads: CASSFSDYSTNTQYF. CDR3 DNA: TGTGCCAGCAGTTTCTCGGACTACTCCACAAATACGCAGTATTTT.

The CDR3 region is CASSEATSVSYNEQFF. As DNA, the CDR3 is TGTGCCAGCAGTGAAGCGACTAGCGTTTCCTACAATGAGCAGTTCTTC. The chain carries TRBV6-1 and TRBJ2-1; the match to TRBD2 covers 8 bases. The germline gives CDR1 MNHNS, CDR2 SASEGT. The CDR3 totals 16 residues. With 0 bases clipped from V and 1 base from J, the junction kept 2 bases outside the gene matches.

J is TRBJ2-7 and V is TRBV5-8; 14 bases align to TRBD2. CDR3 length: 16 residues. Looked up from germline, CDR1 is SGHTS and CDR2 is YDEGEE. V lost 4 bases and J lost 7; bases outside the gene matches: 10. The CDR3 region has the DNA TGTGCCAGCAGCCAAGGGACTAGCGGGAGTTTAGAAGAGCAGTACTTC. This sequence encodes CASSQGTSGSLEEQYF.

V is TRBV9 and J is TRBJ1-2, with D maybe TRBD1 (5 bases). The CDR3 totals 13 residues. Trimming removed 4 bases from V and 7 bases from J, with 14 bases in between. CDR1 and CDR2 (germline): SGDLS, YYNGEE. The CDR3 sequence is CASSSRDSFGYTF. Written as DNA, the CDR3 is TGTGCCAGCAGCTCTCGGGACTCTTTTGGCTACACCTTC.

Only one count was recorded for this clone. This chain's CDR3 is CASGDRGSSGNTIYF. CDR3 nucleotide sequence: TGTGCCAGCGGGGACAGGGGCAGCTCTGGAAACACCATATATTTT. J is TRBJ1-3 and V is TRBV11-3; 10 bases agree with TRBD1. V lost 8 bases and J lost 0; bases outside the gene matches: 4. CDR3 length: 15 amino acids. Germline assignment: CDR1 SGHNT and CDR2 YENEEA.

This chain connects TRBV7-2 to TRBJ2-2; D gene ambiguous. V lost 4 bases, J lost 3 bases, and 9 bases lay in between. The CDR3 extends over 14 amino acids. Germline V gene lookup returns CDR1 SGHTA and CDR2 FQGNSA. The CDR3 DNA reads TGTGCCAGCAGCTCCACTGGAGACACCGGGGAGCTGTTTTTT. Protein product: CASSSTGDTGELFF.

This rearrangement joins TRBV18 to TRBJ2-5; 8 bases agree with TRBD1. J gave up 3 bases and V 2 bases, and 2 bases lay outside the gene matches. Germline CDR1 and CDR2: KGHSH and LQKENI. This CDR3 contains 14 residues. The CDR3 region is CASSPSGGEETQYF. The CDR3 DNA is TGTGCCAGCTCACCATCAGGGGGCGAAGAGACCCAGTACTTC. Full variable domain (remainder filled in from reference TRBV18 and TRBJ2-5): NAGVMQNPRHLVRRRGQEARLRCSPMKGHSHVYWYRQLPEEGLKFMVYLQKENIIDESGMPKERFSAEFPKEGPSILRIQQVVRGDSAAYFCASSPSGGEETQYFGPGTRLLVL.

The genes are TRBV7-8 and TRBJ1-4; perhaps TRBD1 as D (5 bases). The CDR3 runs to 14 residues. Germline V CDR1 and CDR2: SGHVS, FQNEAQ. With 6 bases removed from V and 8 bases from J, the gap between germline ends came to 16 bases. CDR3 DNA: TGTGCCAGCAGGTTCCGGGGCCGGGGGGAAAAACTGTTTTTT. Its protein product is CASRFRGRGEKLFF.

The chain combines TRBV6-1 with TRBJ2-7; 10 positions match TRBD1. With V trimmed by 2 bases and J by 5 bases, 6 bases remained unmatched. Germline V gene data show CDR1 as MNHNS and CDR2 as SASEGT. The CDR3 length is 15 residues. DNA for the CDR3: TGTGCCAGCAGTGAACTGACAGGGGGCCTCGACGAGCAGTACTTC. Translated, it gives CASSELTGGLDEQYF.

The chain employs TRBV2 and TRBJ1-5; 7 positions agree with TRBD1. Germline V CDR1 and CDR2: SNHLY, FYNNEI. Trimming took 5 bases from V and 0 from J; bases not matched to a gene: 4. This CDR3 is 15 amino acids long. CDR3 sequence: CASSRDRASNQPQHF. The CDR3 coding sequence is TGTGCCAGCAGTAGGGACAGAGCTAGCAATCAGCCCCAGCATTTT.

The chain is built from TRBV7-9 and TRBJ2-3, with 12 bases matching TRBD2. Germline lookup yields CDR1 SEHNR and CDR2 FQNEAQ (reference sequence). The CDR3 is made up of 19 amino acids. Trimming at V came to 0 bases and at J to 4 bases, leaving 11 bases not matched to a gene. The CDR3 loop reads CASSLATLAGGPVSDTQYF. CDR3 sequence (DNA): TGTGCCAGCAGCTTAGCAACCCTAGCGGGGGGGCCTGTGTCAGATACGCAGTATTTT.

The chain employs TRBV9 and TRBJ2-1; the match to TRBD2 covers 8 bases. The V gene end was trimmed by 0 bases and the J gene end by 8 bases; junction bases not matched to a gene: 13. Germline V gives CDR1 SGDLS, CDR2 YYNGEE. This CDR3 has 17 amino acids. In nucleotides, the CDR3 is TGTGCCAGCAGCGTAGAGTTCGGGACTAGAGGGTCCCATGAGCAGTTCTTC. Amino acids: CASSVEFGTRGSHEQFF.

The CDR3 here is CASSSLTGVGEKLFF. The CDR3 DNA is TGTGCCAGCAGTTCCCTCACAGGGGTAGGAGAAAAACTGTTTTTT. The rearrangement uses TRBV6-5 and TRBJ1-4; the match to TRBD1 covers 7 bases. The V gene end was trimmed by 4 bases and the J gene end by 8 bases; junction bases not matched to a gene: 10. CDR1 MNHEY and CDR2 SVGAGI come from the germline V gene. The CDR3 runs to 15 residues.

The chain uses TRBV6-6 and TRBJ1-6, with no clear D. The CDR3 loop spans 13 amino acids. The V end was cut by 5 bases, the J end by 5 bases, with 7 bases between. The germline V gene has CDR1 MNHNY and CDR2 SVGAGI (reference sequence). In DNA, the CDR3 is TGTGCCAGCAGTGCTCTAGATAATTCACCCCTCCACTTT. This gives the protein CASSALDNSPLHF.

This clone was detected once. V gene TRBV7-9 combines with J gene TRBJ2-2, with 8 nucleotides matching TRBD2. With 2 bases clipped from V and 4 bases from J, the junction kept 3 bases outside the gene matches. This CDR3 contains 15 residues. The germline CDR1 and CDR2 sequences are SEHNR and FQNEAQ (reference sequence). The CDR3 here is CASSLPGGFTGELFF. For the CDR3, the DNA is TGTGCCAGCAGCTTACCGGGAGGGTTCACCGGGGAGCTGTTTTTT.

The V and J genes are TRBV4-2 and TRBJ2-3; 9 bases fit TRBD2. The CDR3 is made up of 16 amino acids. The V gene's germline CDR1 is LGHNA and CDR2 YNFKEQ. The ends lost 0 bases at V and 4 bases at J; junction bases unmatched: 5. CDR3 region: CASSQDNSGGADTQYF. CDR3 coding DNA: TGTGCCAGCAGCCAAGATAATAGCGGGGGAGCAGATACGCAGTATTTT.

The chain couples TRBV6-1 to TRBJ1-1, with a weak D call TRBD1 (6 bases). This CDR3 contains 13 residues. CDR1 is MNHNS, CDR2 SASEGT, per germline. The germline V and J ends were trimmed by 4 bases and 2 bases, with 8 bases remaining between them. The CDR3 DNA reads TGTGCCAGCAGTGGGACAGTCAACACTGAAGCTTTCTTT. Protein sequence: CASSGTVNTEAFF.

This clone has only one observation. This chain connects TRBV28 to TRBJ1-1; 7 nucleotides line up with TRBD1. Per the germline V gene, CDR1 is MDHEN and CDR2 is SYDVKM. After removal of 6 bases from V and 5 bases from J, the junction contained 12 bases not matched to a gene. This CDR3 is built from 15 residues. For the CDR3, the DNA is TGTGCCAGCAGAGATTTTAGGACAGGAGTAACTGAAGCTTTCTTT. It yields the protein CASRDFRTGVTEAFF.

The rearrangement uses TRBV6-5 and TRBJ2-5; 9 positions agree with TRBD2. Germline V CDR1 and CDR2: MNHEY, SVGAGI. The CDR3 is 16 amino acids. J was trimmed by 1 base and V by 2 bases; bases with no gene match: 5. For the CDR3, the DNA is TGTGCCAGCAGTTACAGTTTAGCGGGAGTCCAAGAGACCCAGTACTTC. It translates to CASSYSLAGVQETQYF.

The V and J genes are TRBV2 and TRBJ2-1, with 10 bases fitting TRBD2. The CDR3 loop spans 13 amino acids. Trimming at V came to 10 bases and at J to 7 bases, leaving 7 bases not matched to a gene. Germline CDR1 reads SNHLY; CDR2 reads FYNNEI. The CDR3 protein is CATSSGSGNEQFF. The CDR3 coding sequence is TGTGCCACCTCTAGCGGGAGTGGAAATGAGCAGTTCTTC.

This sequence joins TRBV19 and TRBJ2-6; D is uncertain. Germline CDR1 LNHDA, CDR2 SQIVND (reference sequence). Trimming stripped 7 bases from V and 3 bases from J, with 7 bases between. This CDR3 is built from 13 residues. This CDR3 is CASNGHGANVLTF. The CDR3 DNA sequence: TGTGCCAGTAATGGGCATGGGGCCAACGTCCTGACTTTC.

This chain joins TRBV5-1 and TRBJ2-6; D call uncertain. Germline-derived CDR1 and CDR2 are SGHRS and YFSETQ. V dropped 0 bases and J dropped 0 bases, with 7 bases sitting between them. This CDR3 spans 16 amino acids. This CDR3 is CASSLAISSGANVLTF. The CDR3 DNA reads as TGCGCCAGCAGCTTGGCCATCAGCTCTGGGGCCAACGTCCTGACTTTC.

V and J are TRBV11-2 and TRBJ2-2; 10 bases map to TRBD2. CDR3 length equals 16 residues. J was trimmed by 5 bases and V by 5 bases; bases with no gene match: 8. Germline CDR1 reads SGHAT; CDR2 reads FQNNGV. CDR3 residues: CASSKASGRRTGELFF. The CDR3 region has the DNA TGTGCCAGCAGCAAGGCTAGCGGGAGAAGGACCGGGGAGCTGTTTTTT.

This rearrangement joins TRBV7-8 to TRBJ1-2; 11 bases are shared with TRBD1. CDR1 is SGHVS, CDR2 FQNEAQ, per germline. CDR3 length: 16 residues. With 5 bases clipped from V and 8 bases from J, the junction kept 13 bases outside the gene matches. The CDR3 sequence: CASSAGQGARVGGYTF. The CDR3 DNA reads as TGTGCCAGCAGCGCAGGACAGGGGGCGAGGGTTGGCGGCTACACCTTC.